The sequence of this T cell receptor (beta chain) was determined in a study of blood T cell repertoires in COVID-19. Authors' methods: Cell counts per sample came from amplifying reference gene primers. Only in-frame clones appear in the TCRdb table, and some are missing; sequencing was by immunoSEQ multiplex PCR. Clone size and the V and J calls come from that table; the DNA yielded D and trimming. The profile shows about 350,000 clones, 80% to 90% of them singletons. The source material was peripheral blood. This clonotype was sampled from a woman between 55 and 75 years old with COVID-19, enrolled during active disease.

The CDR3 region has the DNA TGTGCCAGCAGCTCTATACAGGGGGCGCGGGAGACCCAGTACTTC. Translated, it gives CASSSIQGARETQYF. The chain combines TRBV11-2 with TRBJ2-5, with 9 positions matching TRBD1. In germline, CDR1 is SGHAT, CDR2 FQNNGV. Trimming at V came to 4 bases and at J to 5 bases, leaving 8 bases not matched to a gene. CDR3 length: 15 amino acids.